The T cell receptor beta chain under discussion was sequenced for a study of CD8 T cells in ankylosing spondylitis. A remark on this clonotype: Its antigen is unidentified.

General study points: Significant enrichment of disease-linked clones was reported in matched ankylosing spondylitis synovial fluid. Earlier studies detected some motif variants in reactive arthritis synovial fluid and blood. About 8 highly homologous variants made up a TCR beta motif, and this motif appeared characteristic of ankylosing spondylitis blood.

There are 13 residues in the CDR3. The V gene lost 6 bases and the J gene lost 2 bases, with 8 bases spanning the gap. Germline CDR1 is MNHNS and CDR2 is SASEGT. TCRdb processed the 5' RACE reads anew with MiXCR; each CDR3 protein has one entry. The sample holds about 390,000 distinct CDR3 sequences, under 25% seen once. The chain recombines TRBV6-1 with TRBJ1-5; no reliable D call. The clonotype originates from a male donor with ankylosing spondylitis. Sequenced sample: blood, either unsorted or a sorted T cell fraction (not recorded which). The CDR3 sequence is CASSRIGNQPQHF. CDR3 nucleotides: TGTGCCAGCAGCAGGATTGGCAATCAGCCCCAGCATTTT.